The clone carrying this T cell receptor beta chain was seen at least ten times. Diagnosing involved the use of clinical symptoms, serum thyroxine and TRAb, thyroid ultrasound and orbital computed tomography. The source of the PBMCs was 10 ml of fresh peripheral blood. This specimen comes from a study of T cells in Graves' hyperthyroidism and ophthalmopathy. The CDR3 spans 16 residues. V lost 6 bases and J lost 5; bases outside the gene matches: 11. What was amplified from RNA transcripts were TCR beta CDR3 regions. When the TCR CDR3 underwent first-round RT-PCR, the HTBI primer set was used. TCRdb re-derived calls from the multiplex PCR reads in MiXCR, one entry per CDR3 protein. The sample yields around 700,000 distinct CDR3 sequences, 35% seen once.

The sequencing sample was made of blood. The receptor was isolated from a woman aged 40 to 50 with Graves' hyperthyroidism. The chain combines TRBV12-3 or TRBV12-4 with TRBJ2-5; TRBD2 matches 11 bases. The CDR3 DNA reads TGTGCCAGCAGCCAATCTAGCGGGAGGTCTAGCGAGACCCAGTACTTC. As protein: CASSQSSGRSSETQYF.